This T cell receptor beta chain appears in the sequencing data of a study of beta chain features in type 1 diabetes. Overall study context: Over all samples combined, fewer than 130,000,000 sorted cells were examined.

This clone has only a few counts. Sequenced material consisted of expressed TCRB transcripts (all of the isolated RNA was reverse transcribed). Profiled with immunoSEQ multiplex PCR; TCRdb holds only in-frame clones, not every one. The sample carries 150,000 to 200,000 clones, approximately 9.9% recorded once. Germline CDR1 and CDR2: LGHNA and YNFKEQ. V lost 4 bases, J lost 5 bases, and 17 bases lay in between. This CDR3 has 15 amino acids. What was sequenced was central memory CD4+ T cells from blood. The chain is built from TRBV4-2 and TRBJ1-1, with D tentatively TRBD1 (5 bases). This clonotype was obtained from a young woman in good health. The CDR3 sequence is CASSPSAGVGTEAFF. The CDR3 DNA is TGTGCCAGCAGCCCGTCTGCGGGGGTAGGTACTGAAGCTTTCTTT.